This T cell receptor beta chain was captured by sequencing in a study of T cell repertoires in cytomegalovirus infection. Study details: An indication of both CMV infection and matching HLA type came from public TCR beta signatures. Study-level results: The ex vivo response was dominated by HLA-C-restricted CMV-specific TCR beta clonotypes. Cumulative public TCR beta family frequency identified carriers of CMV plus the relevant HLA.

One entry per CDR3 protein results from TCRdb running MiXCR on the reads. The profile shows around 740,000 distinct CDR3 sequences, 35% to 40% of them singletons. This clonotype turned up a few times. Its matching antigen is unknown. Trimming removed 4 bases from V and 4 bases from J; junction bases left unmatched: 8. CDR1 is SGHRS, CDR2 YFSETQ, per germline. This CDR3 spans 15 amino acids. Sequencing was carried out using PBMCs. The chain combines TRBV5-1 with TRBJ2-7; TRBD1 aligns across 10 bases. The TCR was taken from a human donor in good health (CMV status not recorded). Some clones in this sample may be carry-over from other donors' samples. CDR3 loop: CASSKTGTGEYEQYF. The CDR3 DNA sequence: TGCGCCAGCAGCAAGACCGGGACAGGGGAGTACGAGCAGTACTTC.